These T cell receptor beta chains were read from a single sample in a study of cytomegalovirus exposure and HLA in healthy donors. The table came from immunoSEQ multiplex PCR; TCRdb's copy has only in-frame clones and leaves some out. The sample yields 150,000 or so clones, roughly four fifths seen once. Sequenced: PBMCs. These receptor sequences come from a middle-aged woman in good health and CMV-seronegative. Both conserved end residues are part of each CDR3. D genes are given only for firm matches. The size field is filled for only some rows; it gives once, few, many or a size class.

j_call,d_call,v_call,clone_size,cdr3_nt,cdr3_aa
TRBJ1-1,-,TRBV7-9,once,TGTGCCAGCAGCTCACCTCAGAGTGGAGGCGCTTTCTTT,CASSSPQSGGAFF
TRBJ2-6,-,TRBV7-9,-,TGTGCCAGCAGCTTACTCTTGGACAGAGGACCTGGGGCCAACGTCCTGACTTTC,CASSLLLDRGPGANVLTF
TRBJ1-1,TRBD1,TRBV6-5,-,TGTGCCAGCAGTTTCCCGGGACAGGGGGGGAACACTGAAGCTTTCTTT,CASSFPGQGGNTEAFF
TRBJ1-1,-,TRBV2,-,TGTGCCAGCATGGACATCATGAAAATGAACACTGAAGCTTTCTTT,CASMDIMKMNTEAFF
TRBJ1-2,TRBD1,TRBV10-3,few,TGTGCCATCAGTGAAGGGACAGGGGGTGGCTACACCTTC,CAISEGTGGGYTF
TRBJ2-5,-,TRBV11-2,once,TGTGCCAGCAGCATAATGGGGGCTAGCGGCCAAGAGACCCAGTACTTC,CASSIMGASGQETQYF
TRBJ2-1,-,TRBV7-9,-,TGTGCCAGCAGCTTAGGAGGGTCGGCCAATGAGCAGTTCTTC,CASSLGGSANEQFF
TRBJ2-3,-,TRBV18,few,TGTGCCAGCTCACCAAGGCCCCTCGGGACAAAGGGGACAGATACGCAGTATTTT,CASSPRPLGTKGTDTQYF
TRBJ2-5,-,TRBV28,-,TGTGCCAGCAGTCTGGGGGGACAGGAGACCCAGTACTTC,CASSLGGQETQYF
TRBJ2-4,TRBD1,TRBV2,-,TGTGCCAGCAGTGAAGACCCCGACAGGGGGAAGGGGTACTTC,CASSEDPDRGKGYF
TRBJ2-7,TRBD2,TRBV11-3,-,TGTGCCAGCAGCCCGGGAGGTTCCTACGAGCAGTACTTC,CASSPGGSYEQYF
TRBJ2-2,-,TRBV5-1,once,TGCGCCAGCAGCGAGGGGGCGGGATGGACCGGGGAGCTGTTTTTT,CASSEGAGWTGELFF
TRBJ2-1,-,TRBV27,-,TGTGCCAGCAGCCGATCCTTAGGGGGTGAGCAGTTCTTC,CASSRSLGGEQFF
TRBJ1-2,-,TRBV25-1,-,TGTGCCAGCAGTGCAGCGGCCTATGGCTACACCTTC,CASSAAAYGYTF
TRBJ2-7,-,TRBV11-1,-,TGTGCCAGCAGGCAGAATACAGGACAGAGCTACGAGCAGTACTTC,CASRQNTGQSYEQYF
TRBJ2-3,TRBD2,TRBV30,-,TGTGCCTGGAGTGCGGGTGGTAGCGGGAGGCTTACAGATACGCAGTATTTT,CAWSAGGSGRLTDTQYF